These T cell receptor beta chains were read from a single sample in a study of tumor-infiltrating lymphocytes in primary liver carcinoma. TCRdb analysed the multiplex PCR reads with MiXCR anew, one entry per CDR3 protein. The table records 20,000 to 25,000 distinct CDR3 sequences, around 80% of them present only once. The sequencing sample was made of liver tumor tissue from sampling region 2. All receptors derive from a woman in her thirties with primary liver carcinoma and hepatitis B virus infection. Each CDR3 is given with its conserved first and last residue. The order of the fields is J gene, V gene, clone size, D gene, CDR3 DNA, CDR3 protein. A D gene is named only where the DNA matches it firmly. Clone size is given for some rows only: seen once, a few or many times, or a class if the clone is expanded.

>TRBJ2-1|TRBV4-3|NA|NA
TGCGCCAACAGCCAGGGCATGAAAGGGTCCAGTGAGCAGTTCTTC
CANSQGMKGSSEQFF
>TRBJ1-2|TRBV6-1|few|NA
TGTGCCAGCAATGAGCGGTTCCTGGTCCTTAGATCTAATTATGGCTACACCTTC
CASNERFLVLRSNYGYTF
>TRBJ1-4|TRBV28|NA|NA
TGTGCCGGCACTTATCCGGGCGGCTATGAAAAACTGTTTTTT
CAGTYPGGYEKLFF
>TRBJ2-3|TRBV11-2|NA|TRBD2
TGTGCCAGCAGCTTCACTTTTGGGGCTAGCGGGAGTTTAGATACGCAGTATTTC
CASSFTFGASGSLDTQYF
>TRBJ2-2|TRBV6-2/TRBV6-3|NA|NA
TGTGCCAGCAGTTACCTTACACAAGCGAACACTTGGGAGCTGTTTTTT
CASSYLTQANTWELFF
>TRBJ2-1|TRBV11-3|NA|TRBD2
TGTGCCAGCTGCCGACTAGCGGGGGGGGCGTATGAGCAGCTCTTC
CASCRLAGGAYEQLF
>TRBJ2-7|TRBV11-2|NA|NA
TGTGCCAGCAACTTAGGCTCAAACTATGAACAGTACTTC
CASNLGSNYEQYF
>TRBJ2-1|TRBV24-1|NA|TRBD1
TGTGCCACCAGTGATTCCGGGACAGACCATTGGGAGCAGTGTTTC
CATSDSGTDHWEQCF
>TRBJ2-1|TRBV10-3|NA|NA
TGTGTCATCAGTCCCACGGCGACCCAGGATGGGCAGTTCTTC
CVISPTATQDGQFF
>TRBJ2-7|TRBV4-1|NA|TRBD1
TGCGCCATCAGTCTAACAGGGGTTAACTCCTACGAGCTGTACTTC
CAISLTGVNSYELYF
>TRBJ2-2|TRBV21-1|NA|NA
TGTGCCAGCAGCAAGAAGGACAGGGCCCGCACCAGGGAGTTGTTTTTT
CASSKKDRARTRELFF
>TRBJ2-2|TRBV6-5|few|TRBD1
TGTGCCGGCAGTCCGCGGACAGGGTTCACAGGGGAGTTGTTTTTT
CAGSPRTGFTGELFF
>TRBJ2-2|TRBV6-5|few|TRBD1
TGTGCCAGCAGTCCTCTGACAGGGTTCACCAGGGAGCTGTTTTTT
CASSPLTGFTRELFF
>TRBJ2-2|TRBV6-5|NA|TRBD1
TGTGCCAGCGCTCCGCGGACAGGGTTCATCGGGGAGCTGTTTTTT
CASAPRTGFIGELFF
>TRBJ2-6|TRBV6-2/TRBV6-3|medium-sized|TRBD2
TGTGCCAGCCAAGACCCCCCAGCGGGAGGTTATGGTGGGGCCAACGTCCTGACTTTC
CASQDPPAGGYGGANVLTF
>TRBJ2-1|TRBV4-3|once|TRBD2
TGCGCCAACGACCAAAACGTAGCGGGAGCCAGAGTTGAGCAGTTCTTC
CANDQNVAGARVEQFF
>TRBJ2-2|TRBV6-1|NA|NA
TGTGCCAGCAGTGAAACCCTTCCCGGGGGCGCCGCGAACACCGGGAAGCTATGTTTT
CASSETLPGGAANTGKLCF
>TRBJ2-5|TRBV29-1|NA|NA
TGCATCGGTAGACTAGACCAAGAGATCCACTACTTC
CIGRLDQEIHYF
>TRBJ2-5|TRBV10-3|NA|NA
TGTGCCATCAGTGAGTTGGCTACCAGACAAGAGAACCAATACTTC
CAISELATRQENQYF
>TRBJ1-4|TRBV4-1|NA|TRBD1
TGCGCCAGCAGCCTAACCGTGACAGGGGGCGCCTTGGAAAAGCTGTTTTTT
CASSLTVTGGALEKLFF
>TRBJ2-1|TRBV7-3|many|NA
TGTGCCAGCAGCGCACAGGGTACCCCCCTTGAGCAGTTCTTC
CASSAQGTPLEQFF
>TRBJ1-5|TRBV7-9|large|NA
TGTGCCAGCAGCCCCCGGGAGAACAATCAGCCCCAGCATTTT
CASSPRENNQPQHF
>TRBJ1-2|TRBV12-3/TRBV12-4|NA|NA
TGTGCCAGTAGTTTTCAGAGCTATGGCTACACCTTC
CASSFQSYGYTF